This record looks at one T cell receptor beta chain sequence and its context. Its target is unknown. This entry belongs to a study of beta chain features in type 1 diabetes. Study results and limitations: Since sequencing was performed on cDNA, cells with high TCR expression could be over-represented. Researchers report that Type 1 diabetes patients had moderately but significantly shorter TCRB CDR3s across all four CD4+ subsets. These data did not resolve whether HLA type affects TCRB rearrangement. Type 1 diabetes patients showed fewer insertions and more deletions at VDJ junctions.

This CDR3 region has 16 residues. With V trimmed by 3 bases and J by 8 bases, 13 bases remained unmatched. Looked up from germline, CDR1 is LGHNA and CDR2 is YNFKEQ. Expressed TCRB transcripts were sequenced because the isolated RNA had all been reverse transcribed beforehand. Read counts averaged roughly 3.7 million for samples of naive, central memory and regulatory T cells. Sequencing was performed with immunoSEQ multiplex PCR; in TCRdb, only in-frame clones are kept and a portion is missing. The sample gives 400,000 or so clones, over 10% of which show up once; 0.0095% to 0.013% is in the top ten.

The source is a woman younger than 35 with type 1 diabetes. Sequencing used naive CD4+ T cells from blood. The chain combines TRBV4-2 with TRBJ1-2, with TRBD1 matching over 9 bases. The CDR3 DNA follows: TGTGCCAGCAGCCAGGACTCGGACAGGGGTGTGTGGGGCTACACCTTC. It codes for CASSQDSDRGVWGYTF.